These 14 T cell receptor beta chains were all obtained from the same sample, sequenced in a study of PD-L1 blockade in urothelial cancer. The repertoire was sequenced with immunoSEQ multiplex PCR; TCRdb's copy has only in-frame clones and lacks some. The sample has approximately 71,000 clones; about 89% are singletons. Material: PBMCs, obtained around atezolizumab (anti-PD-L1) treatment. The source of these receptors is a man in his 60s with urothelial cancer.

The rearrangement joins TRBV28 to TRBJ2-2, with 10 bases that match TRBD1. This CDR3 comprises 16 residues. Per the germline V gene, CDR1 is MDHEN and CDR2 is SYDVKM. Trimming cost V 6 bases and J 5 bases; bases outside gene matches: 9. CDR3 in amino acids: CASSTGQGKGTGELFF. The CDR3 region has the DNA TGTGCCAGCAGCACGGGACAGGGGAAGGGAACCGGGGAGCTGTTTTTT.

This clone was counted once. V gene TRBV2 combines with J gene TRBJ1-6; possible D gene TRBD1, 5 bases. The CDR3 is 14 amino acids. V was shortened by 3 bases and J by 10 bases, with 13 bases between the two germline ends. Germline V CDR1 and CDR2: SNHLY, FYNNEI. The CDR3 region is CASSDREGRSPLHF. Here the CDR3 DNA reads TGTGCCAGCAGTGACAGGGAGGGTAGGTCACCCCTCCACTTT.

The gene calls are TRBV6-1 and TRBJ2-3, with D unclear. Trimming stripped 2 bases from V and 0 bases from J, with 9 bases between. CDR1 is MNHNS, CDR2 SASEGT, per germline. CDR3 size: 15 residues. CDR3 sequence (DNA): TGTGCCAGCAGTGAAAAACTACTAAGCACAGATACGCAGTATTTT. The encoded protein is CASSEKLLSTDTQYF.

This sequence joins TRBV6-1 and TRBJ1-3, with 8 positions matching TRBD1. Per the germline V gene, CDR1 is MNHNS and CDR2 is SASEGT. V lost 6 bases to trimming and J lost 4 bases; unmatched junction nucleotides: 8. The CDR3 has 15 amino acids. The CDR3: CASSATGVTGNTIYF. DNA for the CDR3: TGTGCCAGCAGCGCGACAGGGGTTACAGGAAACACCATATATTTT.

The chain employs TRBV9 and TRBJ1-1; 7 bases are shared with TRBD1. Per germline, CDR1 SGDLS and CDR2 YYNGEE. The CDR3 runs to 16 residues. Trimming at V came to 0 bases and at J to 1 base, leaving 6 bases not matched to a gene. DNA of the CDR3: TGTGCCAGCAGCGTAGACGCGGGACAGCCGAACACTGAAGCTTTCTTT. This sequence encodes CASSVDAGQPNTEAFF.

The chain joins TRBV11-3 to TRBJ2-2, with 9 bases fitting TRBD2. Germline-derived CDR1 and CDR2 are SGHNT and YENEEA. Trimming at V came to 5 bases and at J to 3 bases, leaving 7 bases not matched to a gene. This CDR3 comprises 16 residues. The CDR3 loop reads CASSPPAGGYTGELFF. The CDR3, as DNA: TGTGCCAGCAGCCCCCCAGCGGGGGGCTACACCGGGGAGCTGTTTTTT.

The rearrangement uses TRBV19 and TRBJ1-3; 7 bases are a match to TRBD1. The germline gives CDR1 LNHDA, CDR2 SQIVND (reference sequence). The CDR3 sequence is 16 residues long. The V gene end was trimmed by 4 bases and the J gene end by 2 bases; junction bases not matched to a gene: 8. CDR3 residues: CASSTSTGRAGNTIYF. DNA of the CDR3: TGTGCCAGTAGTACTTCGACAGGGAGAGCTGGAAACACCATATATTTT.

J is TRBJ1-1 and V is TRBV19; D is perhaps TRBD1 (5 bases). V was clipped by 5 bases and J by 4 bases, with 14 bases between them. This CDR3 has 14 amino acids. Germline V gene data show CDR1 as LNHDA and CDR2 as SQIVND (reference sequence). CDR3 DNA: TGTGCCAGTAGTTTATTCCCCGGGGGCACTGAAGCTTTCTTT. This encodes CASSLFPGGTEAFF.

The chain recombines TRBV6-1 with TRBJ1-1; possibly TRBD1 for D (6 bases). The germline V and J ends were trimmed by 4 bases and 4 bases, with 19 bases remaining between them. The CDR3 sequence is 16 residues long. Germline values: CDR1 MNHNS, CDR2 SASEGT. The CDR3 reads CASSGGNRVSGTEAFF. CDR3 sequence (DNA): TGTGCCAGCAGTGGGGGAAACAGGGTTTCGGGCACTGAAGCTTTCTTT.

The V call is TRBV11-1, the J call TRBJ1-4; TRBD1 aligns across 7 bases. Germline loops: CDR1 SGHAT, CDR2 FQDESV (reference sequence). CDR3 length: 14 amino acids. Trimming cost V 11 bases and J 1 base; bases outside gene matches: 7. CDR3 coding DNA: TGTGCCCCCCAGACAGGGAAAACTAATGAAAAACTGTTTTTT. Translation: CAPQTGKTNEKLFF.

This clone was recorded once. J is TRBJ2-7 and V is TRBV19, with TRBD2 matching over 10 bases. CDR1 and CDR2 (germline): LNHDA, SQIVND (reference sequence). V gave up 7 bases and J gave up 2 bases; unmatched junction bases: 17. This CDR3 contains 18 residues. CDR3 sequence reads: CASKFVSGRVGWPYEQYF. The CDR3 coding sequence is TGTGCCAGTAAGTTTGTCAGCGGGAGGGTAGGTTGGCCCTACGAGCAGTACTTC. Based on the CDR3 plus reference TRBV19 and TRBJ2-7, the full variable domain is DGGITQSPKYLFRKEGQNVTLSCEQNLNHDAMYWYRQDPGQGLRLIYYSQIVNDFQKGDIAEGYSVSREKKESFPLTVTSAQKNPTAFYLCASKFVSGRVGWPYEQYFGPGTRLTVT.

This chain connects TRBV28 to TRBJ1-4, with D unclear. Germline assignment: CDR1 MDHEN and CDR2 SYDVKM. This CDR3 region has 12 residues. V gave up 4 bases and J gave up 5 bases, with 5 bases separating them. The CDR3, as DNA: TGTGCCAGCAGTTCCCCGAATGAAAAACTGTTTTTT. Translation: CASSSPNEKLFF.

The V call is TRBV9, the J call TRBJ2-7; D is possibly TRBD2 (5 bases). The CDR3 length is 15 residues. Trimming left V 0 bases short and J 4 bases short, with 14 bases between. CDR1 and CDR2 (germline): SGDLS, YYNGEE. The CDR3 spells CASSVGAGEGYEQYF. CDR3 sequence (DNA): TGTGCCAGCAGCGTAGGCGCGGGCGAAGGATACGAGCAGTACTTC. Full variable domain (outside the CDR3, taken from reference TRBV9 and TRBJ2-7): DSGVTQTPKHLITATGQRVTLRCSPRSGDLSVYWYQQSLDQGLQFLIQYYNGEERAKGNILERFSAQQFPDLHSELNLSSLELGDSALYFCASSVGAGEGYEQYFGPGTRLTVT.

V gene TRBV7-3 combines with J gene TRBJ2-1; the D gene is possibly TRBD2 (5 bases). This CDR3 has 13 residues. V lost 1 base and J 9 bases, leaving 10 bases between the germline ends. Germline V gene sequence: CDR1 SGHTA, CDR2 FQGTGA. CDR3 sequence (DNA): TGTGCCAGCAGCTTAATCGATCGGGGTGAGCAGTTCTTC. It encodes CASSLIDRGEQFF.